This entry lists 28 T cell receptor beta chains sequenced from one sample in a study of T-cell memory formation after mild COVID-19. TCRdb itself ran the 5' RACE reads through MiXCR, one entry per CDR3 protein. The sample carries 280,000 or so distinct CDR3 sequences, 8.2% recorded once. Sequencing used PBMCs or a T cell subset sorted from them (not recorded which). The receptors shown here come from a man younger than 35 who had mild COVID-19 (a few samples of this study predate the infection). Cell type and time point are not known.

J is TRBJ1-1 and V is TRBV4-1; D not resolved. Trimming cost V 0 bases and J 11 bases, with 7 bases left between them. CDR3 length: 11 amino acids. The germline gives CDR1 MGHRA, CDR2 YSYEKL. The CDR3 region has the DNA TGCGCCAGCAGCCAAGACTCCAGGGCTTTCTTT. It codes for CASSQDSRAFF.

The chain links TRBV20-1 to TRBJ2-7, with D unclear. This CDR3 is built from 11 residues. Trimming removed 6 bases at V and 6 bases at J, with 12 bases between. Germline V gene data show CDR1 as DFQATT and CDR2 as SNEGSKA (reference sequence). The CDR3 protein is CSAGSDVEQYF. The DNA of the CDR3 is TGCAGTGCAGGGTCGGACGTCGAGCAGTACTTC.

The rearrangement joins TRBV24-1 to TRBJ2-2; TRBD1 matches at 9 bases. V lost 5 bases and J lost 6; bases outside the gene matches: 9. The CDR3 sequence is 16 residues long. Looked up from germline, CDR1 is KGHDR and CDR2 is SFDVKD. CDR3 sequence (DNA): TGTGCCACCAGTGCCCTACGAGGGACAGGGCCCGGGGAGCTGTTTTTT. Its protein product is CATSALRGTGPGELFF.

V and J are TRBV18 and TRBJ1-1; D gene ambiguous. Germline V gene sequence: CDR1 KGHSH, CDR2 LQKENI. The CDR3 contains 15 residues. Trimming took off 3 bases at V and 0 bases at J, with 11 bases between the two ends. The CDR3 DNA reads TGTGCCAGCTCACCGCAATTCAACATGAACACTGAAGCTTTCTTT. This encodes CASSPQFNMNTEAFF.

The chain uses TRBV6-5 and TRBJ2-5; D might be TRBD2 (6 bases). The ends were cut back, 5 bases at V and 6 bases at J, with 19 bases in the middle. Per the germline V gene, CDR1 is MNHEY and CDR2 is SVGAGI. The CDR3 runs 15 residues. CDR3 coding DNA: TGTGCCAGCAGTCAGGACTCCTCGGAGGGACAGACCCAGTACTTC. Translated: CASSQDSSEGQTQYF.

CDR3 amino acids: CASSYSMGAGANVLTF. CDR3 in DNA: TGTGCCAGCAGTTACTCGATGGGCGCTGGGGCCAACGTCCTGACTTTC. The V gene is TRBV6-6, the J gene TRBJ2-6; D not certain. This CDR3 spans 16 amino acids. V lost 0 bases and J lost 2, with 8 bases in between. Germline V gene data show CDR1 as MNHNY and CDR2 as SVGAGI (reference sequence).

This clonotype was found many times. The J gene is TRBJ2-5, the V gene TRBV7-2; maybe TRBD2 (5 bases). CDR1 is SGHTA and CDR2 is FQGNSA in the germline V gene. Trimming took 1 base from V and 3 from J, leaving 15 bases between them. This CDR3 is built from 16 residues. CDR3 DNA sequence: TGTGCCAGCAGCTTAGTTCGTTTATCGGGAAAAGAGACCCAGTACTTC. This translates into CASSLVRLSGKETQYF.

This sequence joins TRBV11-2 and TRBJ2-5; tentative D call: TRBD1 (6 bases). CDR3 length: 14 amino acids. V was trimmed by 3 bases and J by 2 bases, leaving 10 bases between them. CDR1 is SGHAT, CDR2 FQNNGV, per germline. CDR3 sequence reads: CASSFRGGQETQYF. Written as DNA, the CDR3 is TGTGCCAGCAGCTTCAGGGGCGGACAAGAGACCCAGTACTTC.

J is TRBJ1-6 and V is TRBV4-2, with 7 bases matching TRBD1. The CDR3 has 15 residues. CDR1 and CDR2 from the germline V gene are LGHNA and YNFKEQ. Unmatched junction bases numbered 3, after V lost 1 base and J lost 6 bases. The CDR3 spells CASSQVQGINSPLHF. The CDR3 DNA follows: TGTGCCAGCAGCCAAGTACAGGGGATTAATTCACCCCTCCACTTT.

This clonotype was picked up a small number of times. The V and J genes are TRBV29-1 and TRBJ2-2; D is uncertain. CDR1 and CDR2 from the germline V gene are SQVTM and ANQGSEA. With 3 bases removed from V and 6 bases from J, the gap between germline ends came to 11 bases. The CDR3 extends over 13 amino acids. The CDR3 DNA follows: TGCAGCGTTGACGAACACCTATCCGGGGAGCTGTTTTTT. Its protein product is CSVDEHLSGELFF.

This clonotype occurred a few times. The V and J genes are TRBV7-2 and TRBJ2-5, with 9 nucleotides matching TRBD1. The ends lost 7 bases at V and 3 bases at J; junction bases unmatched: 6. Germline V gene data show CDR1 as SGHTA and CDR2 as FQGNSA. The CDR3 is made up of 14 amino acids. CDR3 coding DNA: TGTGCCAGCATCCCCGGACAGGGGAAAGAGACCCAGTACTTC. The encoded protein is CASIPGQGKETQYF.

This clonotype was seen more than once but under ten times. The chain has TRBV6-4 and TRBJ2-1; 14 positions agree with TRBD2. This CDR3 is 16 amino acids long. Germline lookup yields CDR1 MRHNA and CDR2 SNTAGT. The V gene end was trimmed by 6 bases and the J gene end by 8 bases; junction bases not matched to a gene: 9. The CDR3 loop is CASSPGLAGGVYEQFF. The CDR3 DNA follows: TGTGCCAGCAGCCCCGGACTAGCGGGGGGAGTCTATGAGCAGTTCTTC.

This clonotype was detected only a few times. V and J are TRBV4-3 and TRBJ2-1, with D perhaps TRBD2 (5 bases). Trimming removed 0 bases at V and 10 bases at J, with 22 bases between. Germline CDR1 LGHNA, CDR2 YSLEER. The CDR3 is 17 amino acids. The CDR3 region is CASSQDLGITMTLEQFF. CDR3 in DNA: TGCGCCAGCAGCCAAGATCTCGGGATTACCATGACCTTAGAGCAGTTCTTC.

This clonotype appeared a few times. This sequence joins TRBV9 and TRBJ2-3, with D unresolved. V was trimmed by 0 bases and J by 6 bases, leaving 14 bases between them. Germline V gives CDR1 SGDLS, CDR2 YYNGEE. The CDR3 has 15 amino acids. The CDR3 DNA sequence: TGTGCCAGCAGCGTAGGTTCTTGGGGTCGGGATACGCAGTATTTT. Translated: CASSVGSWGRDTQYF. Together with reference TRBV9 and TRBJ2-3, the CDR3 gives the full variable domain: DSGVTQTPKHLITATGQRVTLRCSPRSGDLSVYWYQQSLDQGLQFLIQYYNGEERAKGNILERFSAQQFPDLHSELNLSSLELGDSALYFCASSVGSWGRDTQYFGPGTRLTVL.

For this clonotype: Relative to the germline gene, one junction end is altered; a read error may explain this. This sequence joins TRBV12-3 or TRBV12-4 and TRBJ2-3, with 10 bases fitting TRBD2. This CDR3 has 14 amino acids. The CDR3 DNA is TGTGCCAGCAGACCTAGCGGGGGCACAGATACGAAGTATTTT. This sequence encodes CASRPSGGTDTKYF.

This clonotype came up many times. The gene calls are TRBV2 and TRBJ2-1, with 9 positions matching TRBD2. CDR3 length equals 14 residues. J was trimmed by 6 bases and V by 7 bases; bases with no gene match: 7. Per germline, CDR1 SNHLY and CDR2 FYNNEI. The CDR3 DNA is TGTGCCAGCAATCTAGCGGGGACGGGCAATGAGCAGTTCTTC. This gives the protein CASNLAGTGNEQFF.

The chain combines TRBV6-2 or TRBV6-3 with TRBJ2-7; TRBD1 matches at 9 bases. J was trimmed by 3 bases and V by 10 bases; bases with no gene match: 10. Per the germline V gene, CDR1 is MNHEY and CDR2 is SVGEGT. This CDR3 is 14 amino acids long. The CDR3 nucleotides read TGTGCCACCAACCGGGACAGGGATTTCTACGAGCAGTACGTC. This gives the protein CATNRDRDFYEQYV.

V and J are TRBV5-6 and TRBJ2-7; D unclear. Trimming removed 0 bases at V and 4 bases at J, with 8 bases between. The germline gives CDR1 SGHDT, CDR2 YYEEEE. CDR3 size: 13 residues. The CDR3 DNA sequence: TGTGCCAGCAGCTTGGATCGGCTGTACGAGCAGTACGTC. Residues: CASSLDRLYEQYV.

This clonotype has just a few counts. The DNA for the CDR3 is TGTGCCAGCAGTGAATTAACGGAAGAGACCCAGTACTTC. Translation gives CASSELTEETQYF. The chain employs TRBV25-1 and TRBJ2-5; D unresolved. Trimming took off 1 base at V and 3 bases at J, with 6 bases between the two ends. The CDR3 contains 13 residues. The germline V gene has CDR1 MGHDK and CDR2 SYGVNS.

This clonotype showed up just a few times. The chain is built from TRBV7-2 and TRBJ2-7; D unresolved. V lost 1 base to trimming and J lost 4 bases, with 14 bases between them. The germline CDR1 and CDR2 sequences are SGHTA and FQGNSA. CDR3 size: 15 residues. CDR3 sequence reads: CASSLGVDIGYEQYF. The CDR3 bases are TGTGCCAGCAGCTTAGGCGTGGATATTGGATACGAGCAGTACTTC. The full variable domain, in which reference TRBV7-2 and TRBJ2-7 provide the parts outside the CDR3, is GAGVSQSPSNKVTEKGKDVELRCDPISGHTALYWYRQSLGQGLEFLIYFQGNSAPDKSGLPSDRFSAERTGGSVSTLTIQRTQQEDSAVYLCASSLGVDIGYEQYFGPGTRLTVT.

The J gene is TRBJ1-1, the V gene TRBV7-9, with a weak D call TRBD1 (5 bases). CDR1 and CDR2 (germline): SEHNR, FQNEAQ (reference sequence). The CDR3 is made up of 14 amino acids. V was cut by 2 bases and J by 11 bases, with 18 bases left in between. The CDR3 region is CASSLYGDGGYAFF. The CDR3 DNA reads TGTGCCAGCAGCTTATATGGGGACGGGGGGTACGCTTTCTTT.

This clonotype was counted ten times or more. The chain combines TRBV4-3 with TRBJ2-1; 7 bases align to TRBD2. Germline V gives CDR1 LGHNA, CDR2 YSLEER. The CDR3 is 18 residues long. J lost 6 bases, V lost 4 bases, and 18 bases had no gene match. The CDR3 reads CASSRWAGDLVVRNEQFF. The CDR3 nucleotides read TGCGCCAGCAGCCGGTGGGCGGGGGATCTCGTGGTTCGCAATGAGCAGTTCTTC.

This clonotype has only a few counts. The rearrangement links TRBV6-2 or TRBV6-3 to TRBJ1-1, with D perhaps TRBD1 (5 bases). This CDR3 contains 13 residues. The germline V and J ends were trimmed by 7 bases and 3 bases, with 12 bases remaining between them. Germline lookup yields CDR1 MNHEY and CDR2 SVGEGT. The CDR3 loop reads CASKKGVHTEAFF. As DNA, the CDR3 is TGTGCCAGCAAGAAAGGGGTACACACTGAAGCTTTCTTT.

At least ten counts were recorded for this clonotype. The rearrangement uses TRBV6-6 and TRBJ1-6; no firm D call. With 8 bases removed from V and 9 bases from J, the gap between germline ends came to 8 bases. The CDR3 is 11 residues long. Germline V lookup: CDR1 MNHNY, CDR2 SVGAGI (reference sequence). DNA of the CDR3: TGTGCCAGCGAGGGTAGTTCACCCCTCCACTTT. Amino acids: CASEGSSPLHF.

Comments on this clonotype: A junction end diverges from the germline sequence, so it may reflect a read error. The chain couples TRBV7-7 to TRBJ2-2; no firm D call. Germline lookup yields CDR1 SSHAT and CDR2 FNYEAQ (reference sequence). The CDR3 sequence is 15 residues long. The CDR3 loop reads CASSLGSLRTGELFF. CDR3 DNA sequence: TGTGCTAGCAGCTTAGGGTCACTTCGGACCGGGGAGCTGTTTTTT.

The V gene is TRBV6-5, the J gene TRBJ2-7; TRBD2 matches 7 bases. Germline-derived CDR1 and CDR2 are MNHEY and SVGAGI. CDR3 length: 18 residues. The trim removed 2 bases at V and 7 bases at J, leaving 20 bases unmatched. CDR3 in amino acids: CASSYGSGGGWQMGEQYV. The CDR3 nucleotides are TGTGCCAGCAGTTACGGGTCGGGGGGAGGCTGGCAAATGGGGGAGCAGTACGTC.

This clonotype was seen a few times. The rearrangement uses TRBV4-3 and TRBJ2-7; D is ambiguous. CDR1 and CDR2 from the germline V gene are LGHNA and YSLEER. The CDR3 extends over 13 amino acids. V was trimmed by 0 bases and J by 3 bases, leaving 6 bases between them. CDR3 loop: CASSQDGSYEQYF. The CDR3 region has the DNA TGCGCCAGCAGCCAAGATGGCAGCTACGAGCAGTACTTC.

This chain joins TRBV6-2 or TRBV6-3 and TRBJ2-5; D is uncertain. The V end lost 6 bases, the J end lost 2 bases, and 13 bases lay between the germline ends. The germline gives CDR1 MNHEY, CDR2 SVGEGT. The CDR3 is 14 residues long. DNA for the CDR3: TGTGCCAGCAGCTCTTGGCCAGATCAAGAGACCCAGTACTTC. It codes for CASSSWPDQETQYF.